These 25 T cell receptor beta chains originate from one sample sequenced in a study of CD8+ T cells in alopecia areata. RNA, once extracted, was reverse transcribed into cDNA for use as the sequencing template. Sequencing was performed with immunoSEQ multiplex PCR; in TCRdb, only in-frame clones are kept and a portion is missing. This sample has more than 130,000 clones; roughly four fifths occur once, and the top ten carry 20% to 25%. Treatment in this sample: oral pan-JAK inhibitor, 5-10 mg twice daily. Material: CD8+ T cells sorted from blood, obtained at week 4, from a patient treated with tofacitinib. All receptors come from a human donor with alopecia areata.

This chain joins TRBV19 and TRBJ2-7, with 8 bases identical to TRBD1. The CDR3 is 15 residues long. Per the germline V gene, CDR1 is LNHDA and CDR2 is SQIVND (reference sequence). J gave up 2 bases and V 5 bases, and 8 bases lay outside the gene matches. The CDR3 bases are TGTGCCAGTAGTCCTGGGGCAGGGGGCACCTACGAGCAGTACTTC. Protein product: CASSPGAGGTYEQYF.

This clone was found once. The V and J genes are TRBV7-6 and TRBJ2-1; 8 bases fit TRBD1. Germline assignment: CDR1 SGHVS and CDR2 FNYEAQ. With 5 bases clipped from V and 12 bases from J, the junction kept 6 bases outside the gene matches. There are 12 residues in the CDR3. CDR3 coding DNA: TGTGCCAGCAGCCCATCCGGGACAGGGCAGTTCTTC. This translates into CASSPSGTGQFF.

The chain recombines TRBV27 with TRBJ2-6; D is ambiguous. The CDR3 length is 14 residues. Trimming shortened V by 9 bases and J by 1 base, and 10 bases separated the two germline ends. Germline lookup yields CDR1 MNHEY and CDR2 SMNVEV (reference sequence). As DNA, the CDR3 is TGTGCCAGTACGGGTCGGTCTGGGGCCAACGTCCTGACTTTC. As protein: CASTGRSGANVLTF.

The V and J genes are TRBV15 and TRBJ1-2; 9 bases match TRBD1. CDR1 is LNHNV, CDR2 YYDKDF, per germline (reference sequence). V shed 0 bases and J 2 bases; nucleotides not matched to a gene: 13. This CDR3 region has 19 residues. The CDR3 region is CATSRDGLGWGQGNYGYTF. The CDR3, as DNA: TGTGCCACCAGCAGAGATGGGCTTGGTTGGGGACAGGGCAACTATGGCTACACCTTC.

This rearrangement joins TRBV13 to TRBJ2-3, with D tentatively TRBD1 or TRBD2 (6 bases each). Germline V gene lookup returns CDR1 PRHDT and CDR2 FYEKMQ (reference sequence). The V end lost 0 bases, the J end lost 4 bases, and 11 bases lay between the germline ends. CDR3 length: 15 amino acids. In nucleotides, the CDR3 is TGTGCCAGCAGCTTAGGGGGGGGCCGCCCAGATACGCAGTATTTT. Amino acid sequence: CASSLGGGRPDTQYF.

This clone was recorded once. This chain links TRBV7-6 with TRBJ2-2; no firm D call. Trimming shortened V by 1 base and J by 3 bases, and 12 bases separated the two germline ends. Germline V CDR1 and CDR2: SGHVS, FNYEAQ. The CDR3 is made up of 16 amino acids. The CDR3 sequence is CASSLGSAGDTGELFF. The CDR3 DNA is TGTGCCAGCAGCTTAGGCTCGGCTGGCGACACCGGGGAGCTGTTTTTT.

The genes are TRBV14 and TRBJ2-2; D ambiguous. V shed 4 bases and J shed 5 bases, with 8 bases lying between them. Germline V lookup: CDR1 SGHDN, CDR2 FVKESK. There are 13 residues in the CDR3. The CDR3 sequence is CASSRYRTGELFF. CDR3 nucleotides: TGTGCCAGCAGCCGTTACCGGACCGGGGAGCTGTTTTTT. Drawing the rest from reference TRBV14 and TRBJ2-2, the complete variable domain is EAGVTQFPSHSVIEKGQTVTLRCDPISGHDNLYWYRRVMGKEIKFLLHFVKESKQDESGMPNNRFLAERTGGTYSTLKVQPAELEDSGVYFCASSRYRTGELFFGEGSRLTVL.

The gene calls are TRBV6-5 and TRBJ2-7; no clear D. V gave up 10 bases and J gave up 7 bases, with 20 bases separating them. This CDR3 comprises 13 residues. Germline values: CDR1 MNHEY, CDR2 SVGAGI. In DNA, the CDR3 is TGTGCCACCGCCCCCCTCCATTGGGGAGAGCAGTACTTC. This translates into CATAPLHWGEQYF.

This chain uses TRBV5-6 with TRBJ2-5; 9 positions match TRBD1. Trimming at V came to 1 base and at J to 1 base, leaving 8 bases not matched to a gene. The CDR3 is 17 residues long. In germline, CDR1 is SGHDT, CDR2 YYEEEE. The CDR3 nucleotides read TGTGCCAGCAGCTTGTTCGGGACAGGGTTGCCCCAAGAGACCCAGTACTTC. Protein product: CASSLFGTGLPQETQYF.

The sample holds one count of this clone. CDR3 coding DNA: TGTGCCAGCAGTTTGGCGAACACCGGGGAGCTGTTTTTT. Translating it yields CASSLANTGELFF. The V and J genes are TRBV27 and TRBJ2-2; D is undetermined. Between the trimmed V and J ends, which lost 3 bases and 0 bases, there was a span of 2 bases. The CDR3 has 13 residues. Germline CDR1 and CDR2: MNHEY and SMNVEV (reference sequence).

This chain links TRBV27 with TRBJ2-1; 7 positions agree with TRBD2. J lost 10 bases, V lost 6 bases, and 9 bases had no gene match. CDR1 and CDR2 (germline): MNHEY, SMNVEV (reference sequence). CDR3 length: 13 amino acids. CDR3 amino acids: CASSSLGEGEQFF. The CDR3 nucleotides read TGTGCCAGCAGCTCACTTGGGGAGGGCGAGCAGTTCTTC.

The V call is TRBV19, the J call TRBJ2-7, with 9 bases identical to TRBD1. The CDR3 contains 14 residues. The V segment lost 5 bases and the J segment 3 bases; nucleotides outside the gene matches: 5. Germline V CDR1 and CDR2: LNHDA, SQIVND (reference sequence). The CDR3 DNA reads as TGTGCCAGTAGTTTGGGACAGGGCGGCTACGAGCAGTACTTC. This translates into CASSLGQGGYEQYF.

The CDR3 DNA reads TGCGCCAGCAGCCGCGGCCTGGCGGGCGAGCAGTACTTC. It is translated as CASSRGLAGEQYF. The V and J genes are TRBV4-1 and TRBJ2-7, with D perhaps TRBD2 (5 bases). V was pared by 4 bases and J by 6 bases, with 13 bases between. Germline CDR1 MGHRA, CDR2 YSYEKL. This CDR3 comprises 13 residues.

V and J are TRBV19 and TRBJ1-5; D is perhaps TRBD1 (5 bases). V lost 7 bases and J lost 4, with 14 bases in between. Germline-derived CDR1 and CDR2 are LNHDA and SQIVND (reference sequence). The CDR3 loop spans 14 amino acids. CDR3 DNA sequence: TGTGCCAGTAAGTATCAGGGCAGAAATCAGCCCCAGCATTTT. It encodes CASKYQGRNQPQHF. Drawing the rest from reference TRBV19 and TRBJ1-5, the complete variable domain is DGGITQSPKYLFRKEGQNVTLSCEQNLNHDAMYWYRQDPGQGLRLIYYSQIVNDFQKGDIAEGYSVSREKKESFPLTVTSAQKNPTAFYLCASKYQGRNQPQHFGDGTRLSIL.

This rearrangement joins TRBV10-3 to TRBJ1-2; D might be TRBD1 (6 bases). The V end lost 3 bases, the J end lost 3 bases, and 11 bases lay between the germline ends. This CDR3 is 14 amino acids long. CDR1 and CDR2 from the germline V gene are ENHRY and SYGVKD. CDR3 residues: CAISDPGQDYGYTF. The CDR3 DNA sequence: TGTGCCATCAGTGACCCGGGACAAGACTATGGCTACACCTTC.

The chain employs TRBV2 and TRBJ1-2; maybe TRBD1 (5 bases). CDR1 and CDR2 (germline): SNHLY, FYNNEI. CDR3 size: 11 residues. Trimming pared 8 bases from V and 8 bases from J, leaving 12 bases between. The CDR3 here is CASEGSGGYTF. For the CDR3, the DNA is TGTGCCAGCGAGGGGTCCGGGGGCTACACCTTC.

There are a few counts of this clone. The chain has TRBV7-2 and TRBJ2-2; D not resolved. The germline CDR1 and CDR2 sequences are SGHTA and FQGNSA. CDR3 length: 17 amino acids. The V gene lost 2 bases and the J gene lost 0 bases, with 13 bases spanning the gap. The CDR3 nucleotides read TGTGCCAGCAGCTTAACGAAGGAGAAGGCGAACACCGGGGAGCTGTTTTTT. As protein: CASSLTKEKANTGELFF. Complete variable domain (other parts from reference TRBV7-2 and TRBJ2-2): GAGVSQSPSNKVTEKGKDVELRCDPISGHTALYWYRQSLGQGLEFLIYFQGNSAPDKSGLPSDRFSAERTGGSVSTLTIQRTQQEDSAVYLCASSLTKEKANTGELFFGEGSRLTVL.

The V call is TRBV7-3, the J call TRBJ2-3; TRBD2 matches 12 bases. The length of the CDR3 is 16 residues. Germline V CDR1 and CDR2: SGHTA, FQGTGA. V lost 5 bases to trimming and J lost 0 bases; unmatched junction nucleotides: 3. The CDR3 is CASSALAGGSTDTQYF. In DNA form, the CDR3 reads TGTGCCAGCAGCGCTCTAGCGGGGGGGAGCACAGATACGCAGTATTTT.

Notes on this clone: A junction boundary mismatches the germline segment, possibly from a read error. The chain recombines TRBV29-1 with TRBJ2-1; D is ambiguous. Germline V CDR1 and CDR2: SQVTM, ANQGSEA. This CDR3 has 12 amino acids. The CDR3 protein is CSVASSYNERFF. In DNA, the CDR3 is TGCAGCGTCGCATCCAGCTACAATGAGCGGTTCTTC.

DNA for the CDR3: TGTGCCAGCAGCTTAGATTCGGCCCAGTACTTC. Encoded protein: CASSLDSAQYF. The V gene is TRBV13, the J gene TRBJ2-5, with D unresolved. The CDR3 runs 11 residues. Germline V gene lookup returns CDR1 PRHDT and CDR2 FYEKMQ (reference sequence). Deletions cut 1 base from V and 9 bases from J, with 6 bases between.

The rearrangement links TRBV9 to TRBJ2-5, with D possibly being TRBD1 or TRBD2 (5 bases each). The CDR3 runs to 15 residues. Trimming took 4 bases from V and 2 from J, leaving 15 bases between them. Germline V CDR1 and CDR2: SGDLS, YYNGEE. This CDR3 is CASSPAGTLQETQYF. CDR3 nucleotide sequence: TGTGCCAGCAGCCCCGCCGGGACCCTTCAAGAGACCCAGTACTTC.

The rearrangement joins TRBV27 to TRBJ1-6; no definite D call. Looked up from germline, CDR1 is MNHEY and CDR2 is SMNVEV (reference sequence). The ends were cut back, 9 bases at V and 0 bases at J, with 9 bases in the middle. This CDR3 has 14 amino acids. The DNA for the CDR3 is TGTGCCAGTGGTGGTAGCTCCTATAATTCACCCCTCCACTTT. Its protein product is CASGGSSYNSPLHF.

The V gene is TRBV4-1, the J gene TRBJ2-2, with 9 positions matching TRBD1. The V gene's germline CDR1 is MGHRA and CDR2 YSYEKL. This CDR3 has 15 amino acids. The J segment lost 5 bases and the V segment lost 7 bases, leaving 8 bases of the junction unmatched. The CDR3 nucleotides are TGCGCCAGCAACCCGGGACAGGGACTGACCGGGGAGCTGTTTTTT. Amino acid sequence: CASNPGQGLTGELFF.

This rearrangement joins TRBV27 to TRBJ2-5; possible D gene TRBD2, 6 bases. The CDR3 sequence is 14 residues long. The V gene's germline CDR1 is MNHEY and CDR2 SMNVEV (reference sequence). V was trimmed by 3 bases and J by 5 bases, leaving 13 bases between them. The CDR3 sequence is CASSFRGAQETQYF. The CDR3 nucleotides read TGTGCCAGCAGTTTCCGCGGGGCTCAGGAGACCCAGTACTTC.

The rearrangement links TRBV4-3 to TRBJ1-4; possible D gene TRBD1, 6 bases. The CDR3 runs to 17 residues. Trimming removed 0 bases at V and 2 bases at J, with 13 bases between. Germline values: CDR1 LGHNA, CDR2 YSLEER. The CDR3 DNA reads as TGCGCCAGCAGCCAAGATGGGCCAGGGGCCACTAATGAAAAACTGTTTTTT. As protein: CASSQDGPGATNEKLFF.